The 23 T cell receptor beta chains reported below all come from one sample, sequenced in a study of T cells in localized non-small cell lung cancer. The protocol was immunoSEQ multiplex PCR, while the TCRdb copy is restricted to in-frame clones and leaves out a portion. The sample contains about 21,000 clones, about 83% of which appear only once. The sequencing used PBMCs, collected before any cancer treatment. The receptors were gathered from a woman aged 40 to 75 with stage II squamous cell lung carcinoma.

This clone has a handful of counts. The chain recombines TRBV30 with TRBJ1-1; possible D gene TRBD1, 6 bases. The length of the CDR3 is 12 residues. Trimming took 4 bases from V and 5 from J, leaving 11 bases between them. CDR1 and CDR2 from the germline V gene are GTSNPN and SVGIG (reference sequence). The CDR3 protein is CAWKGDGTEAFF. CDR3 DNA: TGTGCCTGGAAGGGGGATGGGACTGAAGCTTTCTTT. Filled out from reference TRBV30 and TRBJ1-1, the complete variable domain reads SQTIHQWPATLVQPVGSPLSLECTVEGTSNPNLYWYRQAAGRGLQLLFYSVGIGQISSEVPQNLSASRPQDRQFILSSKKLLLSDSGFYLCAWKGDGTEAFFGQGTRLTVV.

V and J are TRBV5-5 and TRBJ1-2, with no clear D. Germline values: CDR1 SGHKS, CDR2 YYEKEE (reference sequence). Trimming cost V 0 bases and J 0 bases, with 6 bases left between them. The CDR3 length is 14 residues. This chain's CDR3 is CASSLGSTNYGYTF. The CDR3 coding sequence is TGTGCCAGCAGCTTGGGCAGCACTAACTATGGCTACACCTTC.

The chain recombines TRBV7-8 with TRBJ1-6; no reliable D call. Germline assignment: CDR1 SGHVS and CDR2 FQNEAQ. CDR3 length equals 15 residues. Trimming pared 1 base from V and 10 bases from J, leaving 14 bases between. DNA of the CDR3: TGTGCCAGCAGCTTAGGCTTTGACTCGGGGTCACCCCTCCACTTT. This translates into CASSLGFDSGSPLHF.

The V gene is TRBV5-3, the J gene TRBJ2-3, with D perhaps TRBD2 (6 bases). TRBV5-3 is an open reading frame whose function is uncertain. V shed 5 bases and J shed 0 bases, with 16 bases lying between them. The CDR3 is made up of 16 amino acids. DNA for the CDR3: TGTGCCAGAAGGTTCGTAAGAGGGACTAGCACAGATACGCAGTATTTT. Amino acids: CARRFVRGTSTDTQYF.

This chain uses TRBV5-8 with TRBJ1-3; D possibly corresponds to TRBD1 (5 bases). CDR3 length: 15 residues. The V gene lost 1 base and the J gene lost 2 bases, with 10 bases spanning the gap. Looked up from germline, CDR1 is SGHTS and CDR2 is YDEGEE. The DNA for the CDR3 is TGTGCCAGCAGCTTGTTCCAGGGAACTGGAAACACCATATATTTT. Translation: CASSLFQGTGNTIYF.

The CDR3 reads CASSIGQLLGNIQYF. The CDR3 DNA sequence: TGTGCCAGTAGTATCGGACAGCTGCTAGGTAACATTCAGTACTTC. The chain is built from TRBV19 and TRBJ2-4; perhaps TRBD1 as D (6 bases). The V and J ends lost 3 bases and 7 bases respectively, with 16 bases between them. Germline-derived CDR1 and CDR2 are LNHDA and SQIVND (reference sequence). CDR3 size: 15 residues.

The gene calls are TRBV11-2 and TRBJ1-2, with unresolved D. This CDR3 region has 14 residues. Trimming took 5 bases from V and 3 from J, leaving 13 bases between them. Germline values: CDR1 SGHAT, CDR2 FQNNGV. The CDR3 DNA sequence: TGTGCCAGCAGCCTACAAACGAAAGACTATGGCTACACCTTC. This gives the protein CASSLQTKDYGYTF.

This sequence joins TRBV5-1 and TRBJ2-5, with 10 bases that match TRBD1. The germline V gene encodes CDR1 SGHRS and CDR2 YFSETQ. The CDR3 extends over 14 amino acids. V gave up 5 bases and J gave up 4 bases; unmatched junction bases: 5. CDR3 amino acids: CASRPRTGGETQYF. The CDR3 DNA reads TGCGCCAGCAGACCCAGGACAGGGGGAGAGACCCAGTACTTC.

The chain couples TRBV27 to TRBJ2-2; 9 nucleotides match TRBD2. J was trimmed by 6 bases and V by 4 bases; bases with no gene match: 9. The CDR3 is made up of 16 amino acids. CDR1 is MNHEY and CDR2 is SMNVEV in the germline V gene (reference sequence). The CDR3 sequence: CASSYRGRADAGELFF. The CDR3 DNA follows: TGTGCCAGCAGTTATCGCGGGAGGGCCGATGCCGGGGAGCTGTTTTTT.

This chain connects TRBV28 to TRBJ2-2; 8 bases align to TRBD2. V lost 0 bases and J lost 5; bases outside the gene matches: 5. Germline CDR1 reads MDHEN; CDR2 reads SYDVKM. This CDR3 has 16 residues. CDR3 in DNA: TGTGCCAGCAGTTTATGGGCGGGAGGCGGGACCGGGGAGCTGTTTTTT. It yields the protein CASSLWAGGGTGELFF. Full variable domain (outside the CDR3, taken from reference TRBV28 and TRBJ2-2): DVKVTQSSRYLVKRTGEKVFLECVQDMDHENMFWYRQDPGLGLRLIYFSYDVKMKEKGDIPEGYSVSREKKERFSLILESASTNQTSMYLCASSLWAGGGTGELFFGEGSRLTVL.

The chain recombines TRBV11-3 with TRBJ2-1; TRBD2 agrees at 9 bases. The V and J ends lost 2 bases and 9 bases, in that order; junction bases with no gene match: 5. This CDR3 has 14 residues. Germline values: CDR1 SGHNT, CDR2 YENEEA. CDR3 bases: TGTGCCAGCAGCTTAAGGACTAGCGTGATTGAGCAGTTCTTC. Protein sequence: CASSLRTSVIEQFF.

The genes are TRBV11-2 and TRBJ2-2, with TRBD1 matching 10 bases. This CDR3 is 15 amino acids long. From germline, CDR1 is SGHAT and CDR2 FQNNGV. V lost 5 bases, J lost 6 bases, and 6 bases stayed unmatched. The CDR3 protein is CASSADRGLAGELFF. CDR3 DNA sequence: TGTGCCAGCAGCGCGGACAGGGGGTTGGCCGGGGAGCTGTTTTTT.

The chain couples TRBV2 to TRBJ1-1; unclear D gene. V lost 7 bases and J lost 0, with 15 bases in between. The germline CDR1 and CDR2 sequences are SNHLY and FYNNEI. The CDR3 covers 15 residues. CDR3 in amino acids: CASTPFGPLNTEAFF. DNA for the CDR3: TGTGCCAGCACTCCTTTCGGGCCTTTGAACACTGAAGCTTTCTTT.

This clone was detected only once. The chain carries TRBV7-9 and TRBJ1-3, with 8 nucleotides matching TRBD1. The trim removed 4 bases at V and 3 bases at J, leaving 5 bases unmatched. The CDR3 extends over 15 amino acids. The germline V gene has CDR1 SEHNR and CDR2 FQNEAQ (reference sequence). The CDR3 DNA reads TGTGCCAGCAGCTCGGGGGACAGGTTTGGAAACACCATATATTTT. It translates to CASSSGDRFGNTIYF.

The rearrangement links TRBV7-7 to TRBJ2-2; 8 bases line up with TRBD2. The CDR3 has 15 residues. J gave up 6 bases and V 5 bases, and 8 bases lay outside the gene matches. The germline V gene encodes CDR1 SSHAT and CDR2 FNYEAQ (reference sequence). CDR3 coding DNA: TGTGCCAGCAGCCCGGGAGGGCTTTCCTCCGGGGAGCTGTTTTTT. It yields the protein CASSPGGLSSGELFF.

The V and J genes are TRBV5-1 and TRBJ1-3, with unresolved D. Germline CDR1 is SGHRS and CDR2 is YFSETQ. V lost 4 bases and J lost 3, with 8 bases in between. The CDR3 spans 13 residues. The CDR3 region has the DNA TGCGCCAGCAGCCTAGAAATTGGAAACACCATATATTTT. This codes for CASSLEIGNTIYF.

The gene calls are TRBV28 and TRBJ1-1; D gene uncertain. V gave up 3 bases and J gave up 1 base, with 9 bases separating them. The CDR3 length is 14 residues. Germline CDR1 is MDHEN and CDR2 is SYDVKM. CDR3 in DNA: TGTGCCAGCAGTTTCCTCACAGAGAACACTGAAGCTTTCTTT. This codes for CASSFLTENTEAFF.

A few counts support this clone. This chain connects TRBV9 to TRBJ1-5; possible D gene TRBD1, 5 bases. The germline V and J ends were trimmed by 0 bases and 7 bases, with 14 bases remaining between them. CDR3 length equals 15 residues. Germline lookup yields CDR1 SGDLS and CDR2 YYNGEE. DNA for the CDR3: TGTGCCAGCAGCGTAGGTCACGGGGACGGGCAGCCCCAGCATTTT. This gives the protein CASSVGHGDGQPQHF.

This chain joins TRBV5-1 and TRBJ1-2; maybe TRBD1 (6 bases). CDR3 length equals 14 residues. The V and J ends lost 0 bases and 4 bases respectively, with 10 bases between them. Germline V gene lookup returns CDR1 SGHRS and CDR2 YFSETQ. The CDR3 is CASSLEGGIYGYTF. The CDR3 DNA follows: TGCGCCAGCAGCTTGGAGGGGGGTATCTATGGCTACACCTTC.

This clone was observed a few times. The gene calls are TRBV6-5 and TRBJ2-2; maybe TRBD2 (5 bases). Germline V gives CDR1 MNHEY, CDR2 SVGAGI. The V and J ends lost 0 bases and 5 bases respectively, with 10 bases between them. There are 15 residues in the CDR3. CDR3 coding DNA: TGTGCCAGCAGTTACTCCGGACTCAAAACCGGGGAGCTGTTTTTT. Translated: CASSYSGLKTGELFF.

The V and J genes are TRBV4-3 and TRBJ1-1, with D possibly TRBD1 on 5 matching bases. This CDR3 has 20 residues. From germline, CDR1 is LGHNA and CDR2 YSLEER. Between the trimmed V and J ends, which lost 0 bases and 1 base, there was a span of 24 bases. The CDR3 nucleotides are TGCGCCAGCAGCCAAGATTACGGGGCCGTTCCGGGACGGAAGAACACTGAAGCTTTCTTT. It specifies CASSQDYGAVPGRKNTEAFF.

This clone was seen a few times. The rearrangement uses TRBV7-8 and TRBJ2-1; perhaps TRBD2 as D (5 bases). The CDR3 is 18 residues long. The germline V gene encodes CDR1 SGHVS and CDR2 FQNEAQ. V lost 0 bases, J lost 7 bases, and 22 bases lay in between. DNA for the CDR3: TGTGCCAGCAGCTTAGCTTTTTCCTGGACGGAGTCGGGAAATGAGCAGTTCTTC. Its translation: CASSLAFSWTESGNEQFF.

The chain joins TRBV7-9 to TRBJ2-2; no firm D call. The CDR3 is 14 amino acids. The germline CDR1 and CDR2 sequences are SEHNR and FQNEAQ (reference sequence). V was shortened by 1 base and J by 7 bases, with 10 bases between the two germline ends. The CDR3 loop reads CASSLDRRNGELFF. The CDR3 DNA is TGTGCCAGCAGCTTAGATCGGCGGAACGGGGAGCTGTTTTTT.